This is a list of T cell receptor beta chains from one sample in a study of identical twins. TCRdb used MiXCR to reprocess the 5' RACE reads, holding one entry per CDR3 protein. The sample contains hundreds of thousands of distinct CDR3 sequences, about 18% of which appear only once. The sample also formed part of further work on T cells expressing NK-cell markers.

Sequenced input: PBMCs. The receptors stem from a young woman in good health. Each CDR3 is given with its conserved first and last residue. The D gene is left open where the match is weak. Clone size, where shown, is once, few, many, or a class for clones that have expanded.

TRBJ2-1 | 13 | NA | NA | TRBV25-1 | CASSELYGDEQFF | TGTGCCAGCAGTGAATTGTACGGGGATGAGCAGTTCTTC
TRBJ2-1 | 17 | TRBD2 | NA | TRBV6-1 | CASSGTLAGGSYNEQFF | TGTGCCAGCTCGGGGACACTAGCGGGGGGATCCTACAATGAGCAGTTCTTC
TRBJ1-1 | 15 | NA | NA | TRBV7-9 | CASSLRTQGDTEAFF | TGTGCCAGCAGCCTTAGGACACAAGGGGACACTGAAGCTTTCTTT
TRBJ2-3 | 14 | NA | NA | TRBV5-6 | CASSSGVDTDTQYF | TGTGCCAGCAGCTCCGGCGTGGACACAGATACGCAGTATTTT
TRBJ2-2 | 14 | NA | NA | TRBV6-5 | CASSYIQENGELFF | TGTGCCAGCAGTTACATACAGGAGAACGGGGAGCTGTTTTTT
TRBJ2-1 | 14 | NA | few | TRBV5-1 | CASSPEVGLDEQFF | TGCGCCAGCAGCCCGGAGGTTGGCCTCGATGAGCAGTTCTTC
TRBJ2-2 | 15 | NA | few | TRBV6-1 | CASRGRGGKTGELFF | TGTGCCAGCAGGGGCAGGGGTGGCAAAACCGGGGAGCTGTTTTTT
TRBJ2-7 | 15 | NA | NA | TRBV9 | CASSVGRQGLYEQYF | TGTGCCAGCAGCGTAGGCCGCCAGGGCCTCTACGAGCAGTACTTC
TRBJ2-1 | 14 | NA | few | TRBV29-1 | CSVEGTKTDNEQFF | TGCAGCGTTGAAGGGACTAAAACCGACAATGAGCAGTTCTTC
TRBJ1-2 | 14 | NA | few | TRBV20-1 | CSAIFGRSNYGYTF | TGCAGTGCCATATTCGGCCGGTCTAACTATGGCTACACCTTC
TRBJ2-7 | 14 | NA | few | TRBV5-1 | CASSLVGTPYEQYF | TGCGCCAGCAGCTTGGTGGGGACCCCCTACGAGCAGTACTTC
TRBJ2-7 | 12 | TRBD1 | NA | TRBV29-1 | CSATGNAYEQYF | TGCAGCGCGACAGGGAACGCCTACGAGCAGTACTTC
TRBJ2-7 | 15 | TRBD1 | few | TRBV5-4 | CASSTLTGASYEQYF | TGTGCCAGCAGCACCTTGACAGGGGCCTCCTACGAGCAGTACTTC
TRBJ2-5 | 15 | TRBD2 | few | TRBV6-4 | CASSASGGVGETQYF | TGTGCCAGCAGTGCTAGCGGGGGGGTTGGAGAGACCCAGTACTTC
TRBJ2-2 | 14 | NA | few | TRBV5-6 | CASSLSLARWELFF | TGTGCCAGCAGCTTGTCGCTAGCTAGGTGGGAGCTGTTTTTT
TRBJ2-7 | 14 | NA | NA | TRBV20-1 | CSARFHFIRNEQYF | TGCAGTGCTAGGTTTCACTTCATTAGGAACGAGCAGTACTTC
TRBJ2-7 | 16 | NA | few | TRBV6-5 | CASSYGLQGLSYEQYF | TGTGCCAGCAGTTACGGTTTGCAGGGCCTCTCCTACGAGCAGTACTTC
TRBJ1-5 | 15 | TRBD1 | many | TRBV5-1 | CASSLAGGGNQPQHF | TGCGCCAGCAGCTTGGCAGGGGGCGGCAATCAGCCCCAGCATTTT
TRBJ2-3 | 16 | NA | NA | TRBV5-1 | CASSLGGTPSTDTQYF | TGCGCCAGCAGCCTCGGGGGTACTCCTAGCACAGATACGCAGTATTTT
TRBJ2-6 | 17 | NA | NA | TRBV11-2 | CASSPSHRVSGANVLTF | TGTGCCAGCAGCCCCTCCCACAGGGTCTCCGGGGCCAACGTCCTGACTTTC
TRBJ2-7 | 14 | NA | few | TRBV7-2 | CASSPWHSSYEQYF | TGTGCCAGCAGCCCTTGGCACAGTTCCTACGAGCAGTACTTC
TRBJ2-1 | 13 | NA | NA | TRBV9 | CASSVGERVEQFF | TGTGCCAGCAGCGTAGGAGAGAGGGTTGAGCAGTTCTTC
TRBJ2-1 | 20 | TRBD1 | NA | TRBV2 | CASSGWTGGRGAPWHDEQFF | TGTGCCAGCAGTGGTTGGACAGGGGGCCGTGGGGCACCGTGGCATGATGAGCAGTTCTTC
TRBJ2-2 | 13 | NA | few | TRBV6-1 | CASGQYNTGELFF | TGTGCCAGCGGGCAGTATAACACCGGGGAGCTGTTTTTT
TRBJ2-3 | 14 | TRBD1 | few | TRBV7-2 | CASSMDRGTDTQYF | TGTGCCAGCAGTATGGACAGGGGGACAGATACGCAGTATTTT
TRBJ1-1 | 11 | TRBD1 | few | TRBV6-5 | CASRRTGKAFF | TGTGCCAGCAGGCGGACAGGGAAAGCTTTCTTT
TRBJ2-3 | 15 | NA | NA | TRBV18 | CASSPRDSGTDTQYF | TGTGCCAGCTCACCGAGGGACTCGGGCACAGATACGCAGTATTTT
TRBJ1-2 | 13 | NA | few | TRBV12-3/TRBV12-4 | CASSLSRAYGYTF | TGTGCCAGCAGTTTGTCCAGGGCATATGGCTACACCTTC
TRBJ2-5 | 15 | TRBD2 | few | TRBV12-3/TRBV12-4 | CASSLPAGGQETQYF | TGTGCCAGCAGTTTACCAGCGGGGGGCCAAGAGACCCAGTACTTC
TRBJ2-1 | 16 | NA | NA | TRBV6-1 | CASSHGGPLTGNEQFF | TGTGCCAGCAGCCACGGGGGGCCCCTAACGGGTAATGAGCAGTTCTTC
TRBJ2-1 | 15 | NA | few | TRBV18 | CASSRARDTYNEQFF | TGTGCCAGCTCACGTGCGAGGGACACCTACAATGAGCAGTTCTTC
TRBJ1-2 | 18 | NA | few | TRBV27 | CASSLSTPGTVQNYGYTF | TGTGCCAGCAGTTTATCGACACCCGGGACGGTCCAAAACTATGGCTACACCTTC
TRBJ1-1 | 15 | NA | few | TRBV15 | CAITRGGREVTEAFF | TGTGCCATCACAAGGGGCGGAAGGGAGGTGACTGAAGCTTTCTTT
TRBJ2-3 | 13 | NA | few | TRBV5-1 | CASSLWELDTQYF | TGCGCCAGCAGCTTGTGGGAGCTAGATACGCAGTATTTT
TRBJ2-1 | 13 | TRBD1 | few | TRBV27 | CASTADRVDEQFF | TGTGCCAGCACCGCTGACAGGGTTGATGAGCAGTTCTTC
TRBJ2-1 | 16 | NA | few | TRBV20-1 | CSARDLPGPTYNEQFF | TGCAGTGCTAGAGATCTTCCGGGACCAACCTACAATGAGCAGTTCTTC
TRBJ2-2 | 12 | NA | few | TRBV20-1 | CSASWNGRELFF | TGCAGTGCTAGTTGGAACGGGAGGGAGCTGTTTTTT
TRBJ2-1 | 12 | TRBD2 | NA | TRBV11-2 | CASSPGLDKQFF | TGTGCCAGCAGCCCGGGACTAGATAAGCAGTTCTTC
TRBJ1-1 | 13 | NA | NA | TRBV20-1 | CSAAPAMNTEAFF | TGCAGTGCTGCCCCTGCGATGAACACTGAAGCTTTCTTT
TRBJ2-3 | 13 | NA | few | TRBV20-1 | CSAEGGTVDTQYF | TGCAGTGCCGAAGGGGGGACGGTAGATACGCAGTATTTT
TRBJ1-2 | 15 | NA | NA | TRBV6-1 | CASRPFKGDYYGYTF | TGTGCCAGCAGACCATTTAAGGGGGACTACTATGGCTACACCTTC
TRBJ2-3 | 14 | NA | many | TRBV9 | CASSYRMNTDTQYF | TGTGCCAGCAGCTACAGGATGAACACAGATACGCAGTATTTT
TRBJ2-7 | 15 | TRBD2 | NA | TRBV9 | CASSVEVGGPYEQYF | TGTGCCAGCAGCGTAGAGGTGGGAGGGCCCTACGAGCAGTACTTC
TRBJ1-2 | 13 | NA | NA | TRBV12-3/TRBV12-4 | CASLKGPNYGYTF | TGTGCCAGCCTAAAAGGTCCTAACTATGGCTACACCTTC
TRBJ1-5 | 16 | TRBD1 | few | TRBV20-1 | CSARDSRGTDGQPQHF | TGCAGTGCTAGAGATTCGAGAGGGACAGACGGTCAGCCCCAGCATTTT